The 13 T cell receptor beta chains given below trace back to one sample, sequenced in a study of blood T cell repertoires in COVID-19. The protocol was immunoSEQ multiplex PCR, while the TCRdb copy is restricted to in-frame clones and leaves out a portion. Found here are 76,000 or so clones, less than 90% of them singletons; the top ten hold about 15%. Sequenced material: peripheral blood. The receptors shown here come from a man older than 75 in a cohort sampled during active COVID-19.

This clone has more than one count but fewer than ten. The chain recombines TRBV15 with TRBJ2-2; TRBD2 agrees at 12 bases. CDR1 is LNHNV and CDR2 is YYDKDF in the germline V gene (reference sequence). This CDR3 contains 19 residues. V shed 0 bases and J 4 bases; nucleotides not matched to a gene: 9. The CDR3 sequence: CATSRDMASGGASTGELFF. Written as DNA, the CDR3 is TGTGCCACCAGCAGAGACATGGCTAGCGGGGGGGCCAGCACCGGGGAGCTGTTTTTT. The variable domain in full, with the rest retrieved from reference TRBV15 and TRBJ2-2, is DAMVIQNPRYQVTQFGKPVTLSCSQTLNHNVMYWYQQKSSQAPKLLFHYYDKDFNNEADTPDNFQSRRPNTSFCFLDIRSPGLGDTAMYLCATSRDMASGGASTGELFFGEGSRLTVL.

The V and J genes are TRBV5-4 and TRBJ1-2, with D perhaps TRBD1 (6 bases). Between the trimmed V and J ends, which lost 0 bases and 7 bases, there was a span of 16 bases. Germline CDR1 SGHNT, CDR2 YYREEE (reference sequence). The CDR3 extends over 15 amino acids. CDR3 sequence reads: CASSLVDKPGVGYTF. The CDR3 nucleotides are TGTGCCAGCAGCTTGGTGGATAAGCCAGGGGTTGGCTACACCTTC.

The chain is built from TRBV2 and TRBJ1-6; TRBD1 agrees at 7 bases. V lost 4 bases and J lost 9; bases outside the gene matches: 15. CDR1 is SNHLY, CDR2 FYNNEI, per germline. The CDR3 spans 17 residues. The chain's CDR3 is CASSGPDRPTLGSPLHF. CDR3 bases: TGTGCCAGCAGTGGACCGGACAGGCCCACACTAGGTTCACCCCTCCACTTT.

The chain recombines TRBV5-1 with TRBJ1-6, with unresolved D. Germline CDR1 is SGHRS and CDR2 is YFSETQ. Trimming shortened V by 2 bases and J by 5 bases, and 8 bases separated the two germline ends. CDR3 length equals 14 residues. The CDR3 loop reads CASSFGGNNSPLHF. The DNA of the CDR3 is TGCGCCAGCAGCTTTGGAGGGAATAATTCACCCCTCCACTTT.

This chain joins TRBV4-2 and TRBJ1-6; D is ambiguous. Germline CDR1 is LGHNA and CDR2 is YNFKEQ. This CDR3 comprises 15 residues. V was clipped by 0 bases and J by 9 bases, with 12 bases between them. The CDR3 reads CASSQETRYGSPLHF. In DNA form, the CDR3 reads TGTGCCAGCAGCCAAGAGACCAGGTATGGTTCACCCCTCCACTTT.

The CDR3 sequence is CAISRLQGQGVLPFYEQYF. CDR3 in DNA: TGTGCCATCAGCAGGTTGCAGGGACAGGGGGTCCTCCCTTTCTACGAGCAGTACTTC. The rearrangement joins TRBV10-3 to TRBJ2-7, with 11 bases identical to TRBD1. Germline CDR1 ENHRY, CDR2 SYGVKD. The CDR3 runs to 19 residues. Losses at the gene ends were 6 bases for V and 3 bases for J; bases not matched to a gene: 19.

This chain connects TRBV3-1 (or the pseudogene TRBV3-2) to TRBJ2-5; D might be TRBD2 (5 bases). Germline V gives CDR1 LGHDT, CDR2 YNNKEL (reference sequence). V lost 4 bases to trimming and J lost 5 bases, with 11 bases between them. The CDR3 totals 13 residues. CDR3 bases: TGTGCCAGCAGCCCCCCGCCGGGGGAGACCCAGTACTTC. Amino acid sequence: CASSPPPGETQYF.

This clone was observed a few times. The chain uses TRBV5-1 and TRBJ1-5, with 8 positions matching TRBD1. Germline CDR1 is SGHRS and CDR2 is YFSETQ. The CDR3 totals 13 residues. V was clipped by 4 bases and J by 4 bases; unmatched bases: 1. As DNA, the CDR3 is TGCGCCAGCAGCAGGACAGGGAATCAGCCCCAGCATTTT. Its protein is CASSRTGNQPQHF.

The chain uses TRBV5-4 and TRBJ2-3; no definite D call. Germline V CDR1 and CDR2: SGHNT, YYREEE (reference sequence). V was cut by 0 bases and J by 2 bases, with 10 bases left in between. CDR3 length equals 15 residues. Here the CDR3 reads CASSLGDLDTDTQYF. The DNA of the CDR3 is TGTGCCAGCAGCTTGGGTGACCTAGACACAGATACGCAGTATTTT.

This clone was seen once. For the CDR3, the DNA is TGCGCCAGCAGCAGGAATCCCGGGACAGGGGGCCTAGGCACTGAAGCTTTCTTT. As protein: CASSRNPGTGGLGTEAFF. The chain combines TRBV5-1 with TRBJ1-1; TRBD1 aligns across 12 bases. CDR1 and CDR2 from the germline V gene are SGHRS and YFSETQ. V was pared by 4 bases and J by 4 bases, with 14 bases of the junction left unmatched. This CDR3 spans 18 amino acids.

V is TRBV6-2 or TRBV6-3 and J is TRBJ2-7; D may be TRBD2 (5 bases). Per germline, CDR1 MNHEY and CDR2 SVGEGT. CDR3 length: 14 amino acids. V was pared by 6 bases and J by 0 bases, with 12 bases between. Written as DNA, the CDR3 is TGTGCCAGCAGCTTAGATGGACTCTCCTACGAGCAGTACTTC. As protein: CASSLDGLSYEQYF.

The chain carries TRBV19 and TRBJ2-2; 7 nucleotides align to TRBD1. There are 12 residues in the CDR3. Germline trimming cut 5 bases from V and 7 bases from J; bases unmatched to any gene: 1. Germline V lookup: CDR1 LNHDA, CDR2 SQIVND (reference sequence). The CDR3 region has the DNA TGTGCCAGTAGTTACAGGGGCGGGGAGCTGTTTTTT. Encoded protein: CASSYRGGELFF.

The rearrangement links TRBV6-6 to TRBJ1-3, with a tentative D call TRBD1 (6 bases). With 6 bases removed from V and 1 base from J, the gap between germline ends came to 16 bases. CDR3 size: 16 residues. Germline CDR1 is MNHNY and CDR2 is SVGAGI (reference sequence). CDR3 residues: CASSRNRVGSGNTIYF. CDR3 nucleotides: TGTGCCAGCAGCCGAAACAGGGTTGGTTCTGGAAACACCATATATTTT.